Following are 17 T cell receptor beta chains from one sample sequenced in a study of cytomegalovirus exposure and HLA in healthy donors. The primer mix had 60 Vbeta and 13 Jbeta primers. Profiling relied on immunoSEQ multiplex PCR, and the TCRdb table lists in-frame clones only, not all of them. The sample records about 140,000 clones, almost 85% being singletons. Sequenced: PBMCs. All receptors come from a man aged 30 to 39 in good health and CMV-seropositive.

As for this clone: At one boundary the junction diverges from the germline segment, which might be a read error. The identical CDR3 is also encoded by other nucleotide sequences in the sample. The rearrangement uses TRBV6-4 and TRBJ1-4; D possibly corresponds to TRBD1 (5 bases). CDR1 is MRHNA and CDR2 is SNTAGT in the germline V gene. The CDR3 has 13 amino acids. The CDR3 reads CPIEKGQREKLFF. The CDR3 DNA reads TGCCCCATCGAAAAAGGACAACGTGAAAAACTGTTTTTT.

The genes are TRBV28 and TRBJ1-2; TRBD1 aligns across 11 bases. The CDR3 contains 15 residues. The J segment lost 4 bases and the V segment lost 6 bases, leaving 7 bases of the junction unmatched. The germline CDR1 and CDR2 sequences are MDHEN and SYDVKM. CDR3 in amino acids: CASSQDRGHTYGYTF. DNA for the CDR3: TGTGCCAGCAGCCAGGACAGGGGGCATACCTATGGCTACACCTTC.

The rearrangement links TRBV27 to TRBJ2-1; 9 bases map to TRBD2. CDR1 is MNHEY, CDR2 SMNVEV, per germline (reference sequence). The CDR3 sequence is 18 residues long. V shed 2 bases and J 9 bases; nucleotides not matched to a gene: 17. CDR3 bases: TGTGCCAGCAGTTTAACGCTCGAAGGGATAGCGGGAGCTCGTGAGCAGTTCTTC. Translated: CASSLTLEGIAGAREQFF.

V gene TRBV7-2 combines with J gene TRBJ2-1; TRBD2 aligns across 8 bases. The CDR3 covers 16 residues. The germline CDR1 and CDR2 sequences are SGHTA and FQGNSA. Trimming cost V 6 bases and J 2 bases; bases outside gene matches: 9. The CDR3 sequence is CASSPLAGRAYNEQFF. The CDR3 DNA is TGTGCCAGCAGTCCTTTAGCCGGGAGGGCCTACAATGAGCAGTTCTTC.

The chain employs TRBV19 and TRBJ1-1, with 11 bases lining up with TRBD1. V lost 0 bases and J lost 1; bases outside the gene matches: 7. The germline gives CDR1 LNHDA, CDR2 SQIVND (reference sequence). This CDR3 has 18 residues. CDR3 sequence (DNA): TGTGCCAGTAGTATAGAATCGGGACAGGGGGTACCGAACACTGAAGCTTTCTTT. Amino acid sequence: CASSIESGQGVPNTEAFF. Combining the CDR3 with reference TRBV19 and TRBJ1-1 gives the whole variable domain DGGITQSPKYLFRKEGQNVTLSCEQNLNHDAMYWYRQDPGQGLRLIYYSQIVNDFQKGDIAEGYSVSREKKESFPLTVTSAQKNPTAFYLCASSIESGQGVPNTEAFFGQGTRLTVV.

The V gene is TRBV18, the J gene TRBJ1-2; TRBD1 agrees at 9 bases. The CDR3 loop spans 15 amino acids. Germline V gives CDR1 KGHSH, CDR2 LQKENI. V lost 0 bases to trimming and J lost 7 bases; unmatched junction nucleotides: 6. The CDR3 bases are TGTGCCAGCTCACCACCCTCCCGGGACAGGGCTGGCTACACCTTC. Protein: CASSPPSRDRAGYTF.

J is TRBJ1-1 and V is TRBV7-9, with D perhaps matching TRBD1 (5 bases). From germline, CDR1 is SEHNR and CDR2 FQNEAQ (reference sequence). Between the trimmed V and J ends, which lost 5 bases and 2 bases, there was a span of 12 bases. This CDR3 region has 14 residues. CDR3 DNA: TGTGCCAGCAGCATATTACAGGTAAACACTGAAGCTTTCTTT. Protein sequence: CASSILQVNTEAFF.

This chain connects TRBV29-1 to TRBJ1-1; unclear D gene. Trimming stripped 3 bases from V and 7 bases from J, with 12 bases between. Germline V lookup: CDR1 SQVTM, CDR2 ANQGSEA. The CDR3 totals 12 residues. The chain's CDR3 is CSVEGQHGEAFF. As DNA, the CDR3 is TGCAGCGTTGAGGGCCAGCATGGTGAAGCTTTCTTT.

For this clone: The junction shows a germline mismatch at one end, possibly a read error. The J gene is TRBJ1-2, the V gene TRBV4-2; TRBD1 matches at 10 bases. The CDR3 extends over 16 amino acids. The germline V gene has CDR1 LGHNA and CDR2 YNFKEQ. CDR3 in amino acids: CASSKDPGQGRNGYTF. CDR3 sequence (DNA): TGTGCCAGCAGCAAAGATCCGGGACAGGGGAGAAATGGCTACACCTTC.

The chain carries TRBV11-3 and TRBJ2-7; no clear D. The CDR3 covers 14 residues. The germline CDR1 and CDR2 sequences are SGHNT and YENEEA. The V and J ends lost 0 bases and 0 bases respectively, with 6 bases between them. In DNA, the CDR3 is TGTGCCAGCAGCTTAGACCCGAGCTCCTACGAGCAGTACTTC. Residues: CASSLDPSSYEQYF.

The chain uses TRBV19 and TRBJ2-3; 7 bases map to TRBD2. From germline, CDR1 is LNHDA and CDR2 SQIVND (reference sequence). CDR3 length: 15 residues. V trimming: 3 bases; J trimming: 0 bases; junction bases outside the gene matches: 3. DNA for the CDR3: TGTGCCAGTAGTATCCTAGCGGCTAGCACAGATACGCAGTATTTT. It specifies CASSILAASTDTQYF.

The J gene is TRBJ1-6, the V gene TRBV28; D remains ambiguous. CDR3 size: 17 residues. Germline V gives CDR1 MDHEN, CDR2 SYDVKM. Trimming removed 2 bases from V and 5 bases from J, with 16 bases in between. The CDR3 sequence is CASSLASQTGNNSPLHF. In DNA form, the CDR3 reads TGTGCCAGCAGTTTAGCATCTCAAACGGGGAATAATTCACCCCTCCACTTT. Full variable domain (outside the CDR3, taken from reference TRBV28 and TRBJ1-6): DVKVTQSSRYLVKRTGEKVFLECVQDMDHENMFWYRQDPGLGLRLIYFSYDVKMKEKGDIPEGYSVSREKKERFSLILESASTNQTSMYLCASSLASQTGNNSPLHFGNGTRLTVT.

This rearrangement joins TRBV7-2 to TRBJ2-7; 9 bases align to TRBD2. The V and J ends lost 1 base and 4 bases, in that order; junction bases with no gene match: 5. Germline V gives CDR1 SGHTA, CDR2 FQGNSA. The CDR3 spans 15 residues. CDR3 in amino acids: CASSLVAGAGYEQYF. Written as DNA, the CDR3 is TGTGCCAGCAGCTTAGTAGCGGGGGCGGGGTACGAGCAGTACTTC.

The chain has TRBV5-1 and TRBJ2-1, with 13 bases fitting TRBD2. This CDR3 is 16 amino acids long. J was trimmed by 8 bases and V by 4 bases; bases with no gene match: 9. Germline V CDR1 and CDR2: SGHRS, YFSETQ. The CDR3: CASSRGTSGTGDEQFF. The CDR3 nucleotides read TGCGCCAGCAGCCGGGGGACTAGCGGGACGGGGGATGAGCAGTTCTTC. The variable domain in full, completed from reference TRBV5-1 and TRBJ2-1, reads KAGVTQTPRYLIKTRGQQVTLSCSPISGHRSVSWYQQTPGQGLQFLFEYFSETQRNKGNFPGRFSGRQFSNSRSEMNVSTLELGDSALYLCASSRGTSGTGDEQFFGPGTRLTVL.

This clone was picked up one time. The chain combines TRBV5-1 with TRBJ2-7, with a weak D call TRBD2 (5 bases). The V gene's germline CDR1 is SGHRS and CDR2 YFSETQ. The CDR3 loop spans 14 amino acids. Trimming left V 2 bases short and J 1 base short, with 10 bases between. The CDR3 here is CASSFEGNSYEQYF. The DNA for the CDR3 is TGCGCCAGCAGCTTTGAGGGCAATTCCTACGAGCAGTACTTC.

This clone was counted once. This chain connects TRBV28 to TRBJ2-1; 9 bases are shared with TRBD2. The V segment lost 4 bases and the J segment 6 bases; nucleotides outside the gene matches: 10. The V gene's germline CDR1 is MDHEN and CDR2 SYDVKM. The CDR3 runs to 16 residues. CDR3 residues: CASSSPLAGPLNEQFF. The CDR3 nucleotides read TGTGCCAGCAGTTCCCCACTAGCGGGTCCCCTCAATGAGCAGTTCTTC.

This clone turned up a few times. The chain combines TRBV6-6 with TRBJ1-2; 12 nucleotides match TRBD1. The germline CDR1 and CDR2 sequences are MNHNY and SVGAGI (reference sequence). With 7 bases clipped from V and 7 bases from J, the junction kept 13 bases outside the gene matches. This CDR3 has 16 residues. The CDR3 DNA follows: TGTGCCAGCACTACGGGGACAGGGGGCAACTCTTTTGGCTACACCTTC. Protein: CASTTGTGGNSFGYTF.